This T cell receptor (beta chain) was identified during a study of shared clonotypes between healthy human individuals. Across the whole study: Donors consisted of a couple of women and a few men between 18 and 49. Every donor yielded three CD4 naive, three CD4 memory, two CD8 naive and one CD8 memory plate. Study results and limitations: The donor pool, a small one, limited the genetic and exposure-history diversity represented. Generally, estimated richness proved larger in naive subsets than it did in memory subsets.

In regard to this clone: The target antigen is unknown.

This CDR3 region has 12 residues. Trimming took 5 bases from V and 5 from J, leaving 6 bases between them. Germline V gene data show CDR1 as MNHNS and CDR2 as SASEGT. Profiling relied on immunoSEQ multiplex PCR, and the TCRdb table lists in-frame clones only, not all of them. The data contain approximately 720,000 clones, more than 70% of them singletons. The chain recombines TRBV6-1 with TRBJ2-2; D uncertain. The sequence was obtained from a woman aged 25 to 39 in good health. The sequenced material came from memory CD4+ T cells sorted from blood. This sample's subset: CD45RA-negative fraction. CDR3 DNA: TGTGCCAGCAGTACCCAAACCGGGGAGCTGTTTTTT. Translation gives CASSTQTGELFF.